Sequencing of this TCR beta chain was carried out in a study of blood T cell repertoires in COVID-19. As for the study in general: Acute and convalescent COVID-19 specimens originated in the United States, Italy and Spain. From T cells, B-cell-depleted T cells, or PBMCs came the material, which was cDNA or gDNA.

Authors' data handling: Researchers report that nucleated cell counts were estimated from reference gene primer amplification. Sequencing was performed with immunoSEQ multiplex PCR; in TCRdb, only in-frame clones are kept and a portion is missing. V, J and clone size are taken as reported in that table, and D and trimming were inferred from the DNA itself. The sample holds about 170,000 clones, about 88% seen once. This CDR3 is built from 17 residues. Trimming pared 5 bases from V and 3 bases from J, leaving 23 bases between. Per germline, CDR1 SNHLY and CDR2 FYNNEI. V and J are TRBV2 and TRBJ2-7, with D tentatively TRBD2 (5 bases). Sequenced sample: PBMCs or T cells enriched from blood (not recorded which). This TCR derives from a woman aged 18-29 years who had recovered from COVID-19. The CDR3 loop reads CASSLRRIVGPNYEQYF. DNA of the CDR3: TGTGCCAGCAGTCTCCGGAGGATTGTCGGACCCAACTACGAGCAGTACTTC.